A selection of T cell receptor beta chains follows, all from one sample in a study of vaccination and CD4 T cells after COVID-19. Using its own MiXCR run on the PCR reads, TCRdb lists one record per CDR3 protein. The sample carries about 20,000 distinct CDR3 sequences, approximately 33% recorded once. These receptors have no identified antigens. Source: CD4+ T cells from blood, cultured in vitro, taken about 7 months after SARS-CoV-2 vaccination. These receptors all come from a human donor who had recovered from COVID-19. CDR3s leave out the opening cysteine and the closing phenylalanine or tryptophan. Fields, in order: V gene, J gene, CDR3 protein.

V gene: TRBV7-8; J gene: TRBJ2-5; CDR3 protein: ASSLAHAVAGGSETQY
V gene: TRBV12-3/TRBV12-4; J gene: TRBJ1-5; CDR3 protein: ASSQTGGNQPQH
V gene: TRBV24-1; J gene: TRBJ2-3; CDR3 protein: ATSETGLAGARTDTQY
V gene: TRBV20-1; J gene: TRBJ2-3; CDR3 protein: SAQEGGNTQY
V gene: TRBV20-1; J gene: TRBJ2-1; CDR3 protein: SARDAREVNEQF
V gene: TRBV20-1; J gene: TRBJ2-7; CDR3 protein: SAGGGASSYEQY
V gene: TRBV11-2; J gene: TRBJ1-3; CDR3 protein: ASSLVVSSLRNTIY
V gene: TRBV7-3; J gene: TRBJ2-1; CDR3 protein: ASSPDSGRSYNEQF
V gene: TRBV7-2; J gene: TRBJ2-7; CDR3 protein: ASSQPGQVHYEQY
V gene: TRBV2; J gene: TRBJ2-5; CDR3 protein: ASCLREFRETQY
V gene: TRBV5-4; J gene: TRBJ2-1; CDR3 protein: ASSLDNNEQF
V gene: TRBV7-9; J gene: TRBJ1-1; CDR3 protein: ASSSSSGGLGEAF
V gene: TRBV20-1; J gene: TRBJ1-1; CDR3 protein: SASRQGITEAF
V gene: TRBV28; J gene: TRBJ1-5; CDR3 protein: ASSLFKGGFWNQPQH
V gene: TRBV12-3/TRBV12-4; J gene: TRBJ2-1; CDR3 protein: ASSPYGGRTYNEQF